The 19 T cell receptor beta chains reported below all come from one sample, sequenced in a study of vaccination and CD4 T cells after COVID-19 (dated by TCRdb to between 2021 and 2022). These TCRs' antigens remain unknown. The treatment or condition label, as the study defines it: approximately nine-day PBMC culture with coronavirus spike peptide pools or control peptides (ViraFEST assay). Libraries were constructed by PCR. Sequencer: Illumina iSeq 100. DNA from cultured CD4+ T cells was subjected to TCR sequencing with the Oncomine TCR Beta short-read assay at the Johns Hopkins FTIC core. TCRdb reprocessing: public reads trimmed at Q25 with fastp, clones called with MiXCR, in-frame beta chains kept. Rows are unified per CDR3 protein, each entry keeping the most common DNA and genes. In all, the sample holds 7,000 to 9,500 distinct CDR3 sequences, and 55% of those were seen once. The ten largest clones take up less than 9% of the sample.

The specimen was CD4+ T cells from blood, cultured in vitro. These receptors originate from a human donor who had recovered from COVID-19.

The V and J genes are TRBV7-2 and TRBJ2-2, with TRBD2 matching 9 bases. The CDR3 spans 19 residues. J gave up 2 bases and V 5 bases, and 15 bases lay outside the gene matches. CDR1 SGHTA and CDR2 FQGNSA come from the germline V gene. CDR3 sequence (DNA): TGTGCCAGCAGCCCCGGCATTGGACGAGCGGGGGGAAACACCGGGGAGCTGTTTTTT. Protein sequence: CASSPGIGRAGGNTGELFF.

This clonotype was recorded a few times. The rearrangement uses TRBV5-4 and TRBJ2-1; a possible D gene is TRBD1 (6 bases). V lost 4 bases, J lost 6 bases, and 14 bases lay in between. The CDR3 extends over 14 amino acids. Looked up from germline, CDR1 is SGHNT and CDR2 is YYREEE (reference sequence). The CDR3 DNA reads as TGTGCCAGCAGCATATTGGACAGTTCCAATGAGCAGTTCTTC. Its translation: CASSILDSSNEQFF.

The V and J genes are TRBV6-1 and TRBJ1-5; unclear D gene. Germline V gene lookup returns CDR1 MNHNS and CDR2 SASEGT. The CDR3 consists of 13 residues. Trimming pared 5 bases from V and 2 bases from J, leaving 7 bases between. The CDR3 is CASSPQGNQPQHF. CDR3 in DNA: TGTGCCAGCAGTCCTCAAGGCAATCAGCCCCAGCATTTT.

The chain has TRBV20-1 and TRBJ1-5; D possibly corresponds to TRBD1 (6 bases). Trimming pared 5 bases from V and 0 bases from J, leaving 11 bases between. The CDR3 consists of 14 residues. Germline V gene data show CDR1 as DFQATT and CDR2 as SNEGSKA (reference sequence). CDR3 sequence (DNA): TGCAGTGCTCTGACAGGTCTTAGCAATCAGCCCCAGCATTTT. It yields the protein CSALTGLSNQPQHF.

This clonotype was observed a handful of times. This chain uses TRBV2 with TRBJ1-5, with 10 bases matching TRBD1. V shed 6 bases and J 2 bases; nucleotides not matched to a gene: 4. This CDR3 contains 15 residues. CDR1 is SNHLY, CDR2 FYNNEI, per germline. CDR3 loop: CASRGQGLGNQPQHF. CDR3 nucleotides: TGTGCCAGCAGGGGACAGGGGCTTGGCAATCAGCCCCAGCATTTT.

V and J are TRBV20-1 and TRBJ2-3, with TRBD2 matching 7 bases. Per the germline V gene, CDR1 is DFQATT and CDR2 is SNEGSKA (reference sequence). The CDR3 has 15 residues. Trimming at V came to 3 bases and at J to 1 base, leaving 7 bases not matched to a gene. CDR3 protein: CSASSVAGGTDTQYF. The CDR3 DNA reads TGCAGTGCTAGTTCAGTGGCGGGGGGCACAGATACGCAGTATTTT.

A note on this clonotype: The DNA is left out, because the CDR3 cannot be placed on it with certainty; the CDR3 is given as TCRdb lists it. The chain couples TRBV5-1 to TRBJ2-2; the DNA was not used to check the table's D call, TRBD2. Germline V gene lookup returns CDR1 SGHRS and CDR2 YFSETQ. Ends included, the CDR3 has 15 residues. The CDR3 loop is CASTSVAGNTGELFF.

The CDR3, as DNA: TGTGCCAGCAGTTTAGCGCGGAACACCGGGGAGCTGTTTTTT. It is translated as CASSLARNTGELFF. This rearrangement joins TRBV12-3 or TRBV12-4 to TRBJ2-2; D is unresolved. The CDR3 has 14 residues. The V and J ends lost 0 bases and 1 base respectively, with 3 bases between them.

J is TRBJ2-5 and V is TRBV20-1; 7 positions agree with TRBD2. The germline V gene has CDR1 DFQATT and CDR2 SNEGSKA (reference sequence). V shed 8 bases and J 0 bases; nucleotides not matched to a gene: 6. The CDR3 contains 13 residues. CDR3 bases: TGCAGTTTTGGGGGGGGTCACCAAGAGACCCAGTACTTC. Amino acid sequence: CSFGGGHQETQYF.

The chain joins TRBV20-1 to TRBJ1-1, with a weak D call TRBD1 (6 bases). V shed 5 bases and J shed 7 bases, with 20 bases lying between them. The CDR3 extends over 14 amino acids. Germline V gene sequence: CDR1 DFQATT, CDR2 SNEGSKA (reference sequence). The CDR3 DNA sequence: TGCAGTGCTTTGAAAGTTCGGGGGGCGAATGAAGCTTTCTTT. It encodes CSALKVRGANEAFF.

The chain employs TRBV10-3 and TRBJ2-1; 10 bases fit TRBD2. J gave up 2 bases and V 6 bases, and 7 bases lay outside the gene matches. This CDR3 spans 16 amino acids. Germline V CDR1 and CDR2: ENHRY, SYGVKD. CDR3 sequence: CAISPIAGGTYNEQFF. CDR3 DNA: TGTGCCATCAGCCCCATAGCGGGGGGAACCTACAATGAGCAGTTCTTC.

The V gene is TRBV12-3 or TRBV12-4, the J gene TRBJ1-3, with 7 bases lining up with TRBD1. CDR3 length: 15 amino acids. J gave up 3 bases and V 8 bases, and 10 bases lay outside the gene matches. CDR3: CASGGQAVGGNTIYF. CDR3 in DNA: TGTGCCAGCGGTGGACAGGCGGTGGGTGGAAACACCATATATTTT.

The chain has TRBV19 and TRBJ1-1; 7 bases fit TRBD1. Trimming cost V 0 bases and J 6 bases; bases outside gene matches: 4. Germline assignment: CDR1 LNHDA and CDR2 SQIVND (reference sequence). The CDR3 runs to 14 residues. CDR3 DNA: TGTGCCAGTAGTATAGATCCAGACAGGGCTGAAGCTTTCTTT. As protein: CASSIDPDRAEAFF.

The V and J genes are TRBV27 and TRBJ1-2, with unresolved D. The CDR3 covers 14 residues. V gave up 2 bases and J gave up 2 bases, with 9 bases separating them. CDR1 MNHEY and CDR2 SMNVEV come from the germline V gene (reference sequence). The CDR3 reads CASSLGNRNYGYTF. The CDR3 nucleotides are TGTGCCAGCAGTTTAGGGAACAGAAACTATGGCTACACCTTC.

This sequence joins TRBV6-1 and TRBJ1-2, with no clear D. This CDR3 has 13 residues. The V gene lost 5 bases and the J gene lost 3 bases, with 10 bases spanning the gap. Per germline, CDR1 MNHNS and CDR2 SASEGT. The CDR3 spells CASSPGSYYGYTF. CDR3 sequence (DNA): TGTGCCAGCAGTCCCGGGTCCTACTATGGCTACACCTTC.

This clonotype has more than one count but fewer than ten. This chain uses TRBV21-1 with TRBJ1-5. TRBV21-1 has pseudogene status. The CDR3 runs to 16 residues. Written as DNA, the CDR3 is TGTGCCAGCAGCAAAGTTCGGCAGGGCAGCAATCAGCCCCAGCATTTT. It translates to CASSKVRQGSNQPQHF.

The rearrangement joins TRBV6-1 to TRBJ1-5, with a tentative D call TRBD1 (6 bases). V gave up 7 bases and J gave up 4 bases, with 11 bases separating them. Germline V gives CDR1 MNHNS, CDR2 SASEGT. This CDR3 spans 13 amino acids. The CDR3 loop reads CASIQTGNQPQHF. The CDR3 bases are TGTGCCAGCATTCAGACAGGTAATCAGCCCCAGCATTTT.

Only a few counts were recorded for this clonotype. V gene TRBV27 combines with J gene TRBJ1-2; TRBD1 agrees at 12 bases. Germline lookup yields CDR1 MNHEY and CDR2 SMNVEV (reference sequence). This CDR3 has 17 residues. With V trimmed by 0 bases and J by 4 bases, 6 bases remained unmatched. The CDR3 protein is CASSLSRDRGPRYGYTF. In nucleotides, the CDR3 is TGTGCCAGCAGTTTATCGCGGGACAGGGGGCCTCGCTATGGCTACACCTTC.

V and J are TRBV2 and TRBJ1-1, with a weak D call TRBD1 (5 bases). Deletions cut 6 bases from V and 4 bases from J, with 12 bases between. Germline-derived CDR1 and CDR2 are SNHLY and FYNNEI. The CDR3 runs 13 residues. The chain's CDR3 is CASSVQVATEAFF. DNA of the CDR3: TGTGCCAGCAGCGTACAGGTTGCCACTGAAGCTTTCTTT.